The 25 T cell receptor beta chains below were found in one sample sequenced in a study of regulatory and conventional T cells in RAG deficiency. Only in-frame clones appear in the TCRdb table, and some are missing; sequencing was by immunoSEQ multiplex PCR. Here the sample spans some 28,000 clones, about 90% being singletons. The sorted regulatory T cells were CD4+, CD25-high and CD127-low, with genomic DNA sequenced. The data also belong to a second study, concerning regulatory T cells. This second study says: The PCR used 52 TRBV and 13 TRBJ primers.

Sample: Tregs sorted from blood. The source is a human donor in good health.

CDR3 loop: CASKKGGISNQPQHF. CDR3 DNA: TGTGCCAGTAAGAAAGGGGGAATTAGCAATCAGCCCCAGCATTTT. The V and J genes are TRBV19 and TRBJ1-5; D possibly corresponds to TRBD1 (6 bases). The CDR3 has 15 amino acids. Trimming shortened V by 7 bases and J by 0 bases, and 13 bases separated the two germline ends. The germline V gene has CDR1 LNHDA and CDR2 SQIVND (reference sequence).

The CDR3 here is CASSSSSNWYTIYF. Here the CDR3 DNA reads TGTGCCAGCAGCTCTTCGTCAAACTGGTACACCATATATTTT. The gene calls are TRBV7-2 and TRBJ1-3; D is unclear. Between the trimmed V and J ends, which lost 4 bases and 8 bases, there was a span of 15 bases. Germline values: CDR1 SGHTA, CDR2 FQGNSA. The CDR3 has 14 amino acids.

CDR3 nucleotides: TGTGCCAGCAGCGTGAGGGGGTCGGCCCTTCTACGGGGTGAGCAGTTCTTC. Translating gives CASSVRGSALLRGEQFF. V and J are TRBV9 and TRBJ2-1, with D possibly being TRBD1 (6 bases). CDR3 length: 17 amino acids. The germline V gene encodes CDR1 SGDLS and CDR2 YYNGEE. Trimming stripped 2 bases from V and 9 bases from J, with 24 bases between. The whole variable domain, remainder taken from reference TRBV9 and TRBJ2-1, is DSGVTQTPKHLITATGQRVTLRCSPRSGDLSVYWYQQSLDQGLQFLIQYYNGEERAKGNILERFSAQQFPDLHSELNLSSLELGDSALYFCASSVRGSALLRGEQFFGPGTRLTVL.

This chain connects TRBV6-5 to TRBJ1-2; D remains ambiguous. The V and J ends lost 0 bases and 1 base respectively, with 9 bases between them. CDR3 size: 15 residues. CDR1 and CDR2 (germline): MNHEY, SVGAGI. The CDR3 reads CASSYSRAFNYGYTF. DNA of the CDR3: TGTGCCAGCAGTTACTCAAGGGCATTTAACTATGGCTACACCTTC.

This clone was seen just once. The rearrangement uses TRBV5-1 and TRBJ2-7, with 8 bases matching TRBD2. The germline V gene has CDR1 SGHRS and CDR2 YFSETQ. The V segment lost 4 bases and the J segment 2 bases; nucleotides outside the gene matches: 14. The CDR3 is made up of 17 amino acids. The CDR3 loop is CASSADVFRGGTYEQYF. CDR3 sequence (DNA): TGCGCCAGCAGCGCCGATGTGTTTCGCGGGGGGACCTACGAGCAGTACTTC.

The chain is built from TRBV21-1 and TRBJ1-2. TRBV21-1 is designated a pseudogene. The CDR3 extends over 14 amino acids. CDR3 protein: CASSGGRKTYGYTF. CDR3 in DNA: TGTGCCAGCAGCGGCGGCAGAAAGACCTATGGCTACACCTTC.

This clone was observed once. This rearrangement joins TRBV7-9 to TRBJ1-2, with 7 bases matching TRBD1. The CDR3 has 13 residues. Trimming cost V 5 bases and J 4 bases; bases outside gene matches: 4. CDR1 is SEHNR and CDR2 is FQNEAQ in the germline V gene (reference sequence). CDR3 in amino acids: CASSQGVGYGYTF. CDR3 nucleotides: TGTGCCAGCAGCCAGGGGGTTGGCTATGGCTACACCTTC. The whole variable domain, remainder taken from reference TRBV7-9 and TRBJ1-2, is DTGVSQNPRHKITKRGQNVTFRCDPISEHNRLYWYRQTLGQGPEFLTYFQNEAQLEKSRLLSDRFSAERPKGSFSTLEIQRTEQGDSAMYLCASSQGVGYGYTFGSGTRLTVV.

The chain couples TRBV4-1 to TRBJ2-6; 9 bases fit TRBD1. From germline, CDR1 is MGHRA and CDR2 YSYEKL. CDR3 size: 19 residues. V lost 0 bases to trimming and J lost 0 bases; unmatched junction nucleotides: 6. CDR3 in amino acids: CASSQDSGTGSSGANVLTF. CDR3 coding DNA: TGCGCCAGCAGCCAAGATTCCGGGACAGGGTCCTCTGGGGCCAACGTCCTGACTTTC.

DNA for the CDR3: TGCAGTGCTAGCGGCACAGATACGCAGTATTTT. Residues: CSASGTDTQYF. The chain employs TRBV20-1 and TRBJ2-3; D is unresolved. Trimming took off 3 bases at V and 1 base at J, with 2 bases between the two ends. The germline V gene encodes CDR1 DFQATT and CDR2 SNEGSKA (reference sequence). This CDR3 region has 11 residues.

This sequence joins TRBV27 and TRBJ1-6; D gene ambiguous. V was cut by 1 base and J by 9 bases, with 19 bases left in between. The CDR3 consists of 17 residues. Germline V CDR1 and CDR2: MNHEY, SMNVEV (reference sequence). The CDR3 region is CASSLFFRVSLGSPLHF. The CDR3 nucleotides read TGTGCCAGCAGTTTATTTTTCCGGGTCAGCCTTGGTTCACCCCTCCACTTT.

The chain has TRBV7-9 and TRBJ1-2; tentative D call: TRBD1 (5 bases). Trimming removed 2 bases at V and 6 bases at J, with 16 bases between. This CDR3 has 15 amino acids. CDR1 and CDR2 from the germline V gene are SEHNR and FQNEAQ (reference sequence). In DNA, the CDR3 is TGTGCCAGCAGCTTATTAGGGGAGGAAAGGAATGGCTACACCTTC. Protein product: CASSLLGEERNGYTF.

Here the CDR3 reads CASSARTQVGTIYF. Written as DNA, the CDR3 is TGTGCCAGCAGCGCTCGGACGCAGGTGGGCACCATATATTTT. The V gene is TRBV9, the J gene TRBJ1-3; D unclear. The germline gives CDR1 SGDLS, CDR2 YYNGEE. The V gene lost 3 bases and the J gene lost 9 bases, with 16 bases spanning the gap. The CDR3 runs to 14 residues.

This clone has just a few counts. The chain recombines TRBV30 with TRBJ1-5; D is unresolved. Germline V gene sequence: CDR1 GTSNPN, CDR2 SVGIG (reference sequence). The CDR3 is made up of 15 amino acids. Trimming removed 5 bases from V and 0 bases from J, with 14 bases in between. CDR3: CAWPHGLDSNQPQHF. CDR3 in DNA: TGTGCCTGGCCCCACGGGTTAGATAGCAATCAGCCCCAGCATTTT.

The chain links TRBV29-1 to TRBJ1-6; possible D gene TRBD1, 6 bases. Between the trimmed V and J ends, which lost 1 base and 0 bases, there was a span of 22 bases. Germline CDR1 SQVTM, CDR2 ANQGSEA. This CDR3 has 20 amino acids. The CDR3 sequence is CSVEGGGRGQLSSYNSPLHF. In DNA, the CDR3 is TGCAGCGTTGAAGGGGGGGGTCGAGGACAGCTGAGCTCCTATAATTCACCCCTCCACTTT.

The CDR3 sequence: CASSPTPGQGIDTQYF. The CDR3 DNA sequence: TGTGCCAGCAGTCCTACACCGGGACAGGGTATAGATACGCAGTATTTT. J is TRBJ2-3 and V is TRBV5-8, with 9 bases identical to TRBD1. CDR3 length equals 16 residues. Germline CDR1 and CDR2: SGHTS and YDEGEE. Trimming removed 5 bases from V and 5 bases from J; junction bases left unmatched: 12.

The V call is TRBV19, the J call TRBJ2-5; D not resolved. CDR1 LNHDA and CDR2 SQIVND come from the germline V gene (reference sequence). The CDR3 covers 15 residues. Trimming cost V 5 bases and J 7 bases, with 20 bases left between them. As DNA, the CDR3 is TGTGCCAGTAGTGGGTCCGGGTTGGCTTCTCGGACCCAGTACTTC. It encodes CASSGSGLASRTQYF.

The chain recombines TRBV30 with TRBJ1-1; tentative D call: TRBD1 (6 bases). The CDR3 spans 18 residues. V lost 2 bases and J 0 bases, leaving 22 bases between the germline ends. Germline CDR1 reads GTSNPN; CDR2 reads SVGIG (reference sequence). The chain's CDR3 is CAWSSRGAVSPMNTEAFF. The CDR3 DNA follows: TGTGCCTGGAGTTCCCGGGGGGCGGTTAGCCCCATGAACACTGAAGCTTTCTTT.

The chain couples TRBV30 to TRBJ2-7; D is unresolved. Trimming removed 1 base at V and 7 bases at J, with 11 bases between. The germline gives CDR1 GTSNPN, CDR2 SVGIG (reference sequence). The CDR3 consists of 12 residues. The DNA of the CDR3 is TGTGCCTGGAGTGGGCCCAGGAAGGAGCAGTACTTC. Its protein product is CAWSGPRKEQYF.

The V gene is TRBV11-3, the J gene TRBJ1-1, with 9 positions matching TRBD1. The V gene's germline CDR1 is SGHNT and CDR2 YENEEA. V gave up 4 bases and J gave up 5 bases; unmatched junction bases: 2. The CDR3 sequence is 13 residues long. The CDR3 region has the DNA TGTGCCAGCAGCTACGACAGGGGGACTGAAGCTTTCTTT. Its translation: CASSYDRGTEAFF.

CDR3 residues: CASSQRSGTMHTQYF. The CDR3 DNA reads TGTGCCAGCAGCCAACGGTCCGGGACAATGCATACGCAGTATTTT. The chain couples TRBV2 to TRBJ2-3, with a possible D match to TRBD1 (6 bases). Germline V lookup: CDR1 SNHLY, CDR2 FYNNEI. CDR3 length equals 15 residues. Trimming left V 6 bases short and J 7 bases short, with 20 bases between.

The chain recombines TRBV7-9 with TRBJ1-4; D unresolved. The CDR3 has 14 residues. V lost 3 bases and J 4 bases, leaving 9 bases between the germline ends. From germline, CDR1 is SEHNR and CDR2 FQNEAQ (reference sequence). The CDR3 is CASSFGQINEKLFF. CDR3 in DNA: TGTGCCAGCAGCTTTGGGCAGATTAATGAAAAACTGTTTTTT.

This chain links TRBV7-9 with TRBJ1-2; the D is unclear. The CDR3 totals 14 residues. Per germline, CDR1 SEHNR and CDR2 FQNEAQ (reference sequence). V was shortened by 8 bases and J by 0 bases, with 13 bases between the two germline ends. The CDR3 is CASRGSSANYGYTF. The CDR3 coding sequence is TGTGCCAGCCGAGGGTCGAGTGCTAACTATGGCTACACCTTC.

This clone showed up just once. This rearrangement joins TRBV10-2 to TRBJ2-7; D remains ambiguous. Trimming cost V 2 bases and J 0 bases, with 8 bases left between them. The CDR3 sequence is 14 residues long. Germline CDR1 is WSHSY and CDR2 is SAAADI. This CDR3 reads CASSERTVSYEQYF. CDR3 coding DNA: TGCGCCAGCAGTGAGCGGACGGTCTCCTACGAGCAGTACTTC.

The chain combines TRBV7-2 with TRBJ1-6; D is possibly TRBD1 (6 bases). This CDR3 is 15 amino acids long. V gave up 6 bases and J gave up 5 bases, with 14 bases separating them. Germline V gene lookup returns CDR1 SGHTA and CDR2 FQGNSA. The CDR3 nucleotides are TGTGCCAGCAGACCTCGACAGGCCAATAATTCACCCCTCCACTTT. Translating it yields CASRPRQANNSPLHF.

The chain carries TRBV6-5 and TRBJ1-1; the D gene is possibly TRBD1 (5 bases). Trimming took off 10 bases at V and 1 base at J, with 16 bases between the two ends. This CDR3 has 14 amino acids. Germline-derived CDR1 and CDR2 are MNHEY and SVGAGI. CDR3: CATQGTTWNTEAFF. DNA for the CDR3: TGTGCCACCCAAGGGACGACTTGGAACACTGAAGCTTTCTTT.